These 25 T cell receptor beta chains share one sample of origin, sequenced in a study of T cell responses to AZD1222 COVID-19 vaccine. Libraries were prepared by immunoSEQ multiplex PCR; TCRdb keeps only in-frame clonotypes and omits some of them. The sample shows about 180,000 clones, nearly 95% of them seen only once. The source material was peripheral blood, sampled 28 days after the second AZD1222 dose. The receptors here all came from an adult who received the AZD1222 COVID-19 vaccine.

This chain joins TRBV19 and TRBJ1-6; D gene uncertain. The germline CDR1 and CDR2 sequences are LNHDA and SQIVND (reference sequence). The ends were cut back, 8 bases at V and 7 bases at J, with 12 bases in the middle. The CDR3 is made up of 13 amino acids. CDR3 nucleotides: TGTGCCAGTTCTACTTCGATGAATTCACCCCTCCACTTT. Protein sequence: CASSTSMNSPLHF.

The chain couples TRBV3-1 (or the pseudogene TRBV3-2) to TRBJ2-7; a possible D gene is TRBD1 (6 bases). This CDR3 contains 13 residues. Trimming took 8 bases from V and 5 from J, leaving 16 bases between them. Looked up from germline, CDR1 is LGHDT and CDR2 is YNNKEL (reference sequence). The CDR3 DNA sequence: TGTGCCAGCGTCCGAACAGGGTCCCACGAGCAGTACTTC. It encodes CASVRTGSHEQYF.

This clone was counted a single time. V gene TRBV27 combines with J gene TRBJ1-1, with D tentatively TRBD1 (5 bases). V lost 3 bases, J lost 1 base, and 15 bases lay in between. CDR1 and CDR2 from the germline V gene are MNHEY and SMNVEV (reference sequence). The CDR3 is 16 amino acids. The CDR3 reads CASSFYSTGPNTEAFF. CDR3 sequence (DNA): TGTGCCAGCAGTTTCTACTCCACAGGCCCGAACACTGAAGCTTTCTTT.

This chain connects TRBV19 to TRBJ1-2; TRBD1 matches 7 bases. The germline CDR1 and CDR2 sequences are LNHDA and SQIVND (reference sequence). J was trimmed by 8 bases and V by 1 base; bases with no gene match: 7. This CDR3 contains 14 residues. CDR3 loop: CASSIGQGQDGYTF. CDR3 bases: TGTGCCAGTAGTATAGGACAGGGACAAGACGGCTACACCTTC.

The V call is TRBV2, the J call TRBJ1-2, with D perhaps matching TRBD1 (5 bases). The V end was cut by 7 bases, the J end by 7 bases, with 16 bases between. This CDR3 spans 13 amino acids. The germline V gene encodes CDR1 SNHLY and CDR2 FYNNEI. The CDR3 loop is CASTLGGGSGYTF. Written as DNA, the CDR3 is TGTGCCAGCACCCTTGGGGGGGGTAGTGGCTACACCTTC. The whole variable domain, remainder taken from reference TRBV2 and TRBJ1-2, is EPEVTQTPSHQVTQMGQEVILRCVPISNHLYFYWYRQILGQKVEFLVSFYNNEISEKSEIFDDQFSVERPDGSNFTLKIRSTKLEDSAMYFCASTLGGGSGYTFGSGTRLTVV.

The gene calls are TRBV10-3 and TRBJ1-1, with 9 bases lining up with TRBD1. The CDR3 runs 16 residues. Germline trimming cut 2 bases from V and 2 bases from J; bases unmatched to any gene: 6. CDR1 ENHRY and CDR2 SYGVKD come from the germline V gene. CDR3 sequence: CAISEGTGTENTEAFF. CDR3 DNA: TGTGCCATCAGTGAGGGGACAGGGACGGAAAACACTGAAGCTTTCTTT.

The DNA of the CDR3 is TGTGCCAGCAGCCAAGATGTCTCTGGGGCCAACGTCCTGACTTTC. Protein sequence: CASSQDVSGANVLTF. J is TRBJ2-6 and V is TRBV3-1 (or the pseudogene TRBV3-2), with D hard to call. The CDR3 is 15 amino acids. From germline, CDR1 is LGHDT and CDR2 YNNKEL (reference sequence). With 0 bases removed from V and 0 bases from J, the gap between germline ends came to 3 bases.

This chain joins TRBV7-9 and TRBJ2-7; tentative D call: TRBD2 (7 bases). The CDR3 length is 15 residues. Germline V gives CDR1 SEHNR, CDR2 FQNEAQ (reference sequence). Trimming took 4 bases from V and 0 from J, leaving 13 bases between them. The DNA of the CDR3 is TGTGCCAGCAGCTCCAAGGGGGGGAGCTCCTACGAGCAGTACTTC. It encodes CASSSKGGSSYEQYF.

This rearrangement joins TRBV3-1 (or the pseudogene TRBV3-2) to TRBJ1-1; tentatively, D is TRBD1 (5 bases). Germline-derived CDR1 and CDR2 are LGHDT and YNNKEL (reference sequence). CDR3 length: 14 residues. Trimming shortened V by 5 bases and J by 1 base, and 11 bases separated the two germline ends. CDR3 region: CASSGTDANTEAFF. The CDR3, as DNA: TGTGCCAGCAGCGGGACGGACGCGAACACTGAAGCTTTCTTT.

The chain carries TRBV7-9 and TRBJ1-1, with TRBD1 identical over 7 bases. CDR3 size: 14 residues. Germline V lookup: CDR1 SEHNR, CDR2 FQNEAQ (reference sequence). V shed 5 bases, J shed 6 bases, and the junction held 9 bases outside the gene matches. Here the CDR3 reads CASSDGQVVSEAFF. CDR3 DNA sequence: TGTGCCAGCAGCGACGGACAGGTAGTTTCTGAAGCTTTCTTT.

This clone was counted once. The chain joins TRBV18 to TRBJ2-1, with 7 bases fitting TRBD2. V shed 4 bases, J shed 4 bases, and the junction held 4 bases outside the gene matches. The CDR3 consists of 14 residues. Germline-derived CDR1 and CDR2 are KGHSH and LQKENI. CDR3: CASSRLADYNEQFF. DNA of the CDR3: TGTGCCAGCTCACGACTAGCAGATTACAATGAGCAGTTCTTC.

The chain couples TRBV5-1 to TRBJ1-1, with D tentatively TRBD1 (5 bases). Trimming removed 4 bases from V and 3 bases from J, with 13 bases in between. CDR3 size: 14 residues. In germline, CDR1 is SGHRS, CDR2 YFSETQ. This CDR3 reads CASSPWGGDTEAFF. The CDR3 DNA reads as TGCGCCAGCAGCCCGTGGGGGGGAGACACTGAAGCTTTCTTT.

V gene TRBV27 combines with J gene TRBJ1-1; D gene uncertain. V shed 7 bases and J shed 4 bases, with 13 bases lying between them. CDR3 length: 13 residues. CDR1 and CDR2 from the germline V gene are MNHEY and SMNVEV (reference sequence). The chain's CDR3 is CASTPRLGTEAFF. The DNA for the CDR3 is TGTGCCAGCACCCCGCGGCTGGGCACTGAAGCTTTCTTT.

In the case of this clone: Other DNA variants within this sample encode the same CDR3. V usage is TRBV18 and J usage is TRBJ2-5; TRBD2 aligns across 7 bases. V was pared by 1 base and J by 4 bases, with 0 bases of the junction left unmatched. Germline V lookup: CDR1 KGHSH, CDR2 LQKENI. This CDR3 region has 13 residues. The CDR3 DNA reads TGTGCCAGCTCACCACGGGGGGGAGAGACCCAGTACTTC. It is translated as CASSPRGGETQYF.

The chain uses TRBV2 and TRBJ2-7; 8 bases fit TRBD1. Germline V gene lookup returns CDR1 SNHLY and CDR2 FYNNEI. Trimming took 7 bases from V and 5 from J; bases not matched to a gene: 16. The length of the CDR3 is 16 residues. In nucleotides, the CDR3 is TGTGCCAGCAAAGAAAGAACCGGGACAGGTCCCCACGAGCAGTACTTC. Translating gives CASKERTGTGPHEQYF.

The chain couples TRBV29-1 to TRBJ1-4; TRBD1 is a possible D gene (6 bases). CDR1 is SQVTM, CDR2 ANQGSEA, per germline. The CDR3 has 13 amino acids. The V gene lost 6 bases and the J gene lost 8 bases, with 16 bases spanning the gap. CDR3 sequence reads: CSVLRGEGEKLFF. The CDR3 DNA sequence: TGCAGCGTCCTGAGGGGGGAGGGCGAAAAACTGTTTTTT.

V usage is TRBV29-1 and J usage is TRBJ1-1; a possible D gene is TRBD1 (6 bases). CDR1 and CDR2 (germline): SQVTM, ANQGSEA. Trimming left V 4 bases short and J 5 bases short, with 14 bases between. The CDR3 is 13 residues long. The CDR3 reads CSVAQGPVTEAFF. The CDR3, as DNA: TGCAGCGTTGCACAGGGACCAGTTACTGAAGCTTTCTTT.

CDR3 residues: CAISQKGDNGEQYF. The DNA for the CDR3 is TGTGCCATCAGTCAGAAGGGGGATAACGGCGAGCAGTACTTC. V gene TRBV10-3 combines with J gene TRBJ2-7; the D gene is possibly TRBD1 (6 bases). CDR3 length: 14 amino acids. Germline V gives CDR1 ENHRY, CDR2 SYGVKD. Trimming removed 5 bases at V and 6 bases at J, with 17 bases between.

This chain uses TRBV9 with TRBJ2-2; possible D gene TRBD1, 6 bases. Trimming cost V 0 bases and J 0 bases, with 6 bases left between them. This CDR3 spans 15 amino acids. Germline V CDR1 and CDR2: SGDLS, YYNGEE. CDR3 sequence reads: CASSVGTANTGELFF. In DNA form, the CDR3 reads TGTGCCAGCAGCGTAGGGACAGCGAACACCGGGGAGCTGTTTTTT.

The chain combines TRBV6-4 with TRBJ2-3, with TRBD1 identical over 7 bases. V gave up 4 bases and J gave up 0 bases; unmatched junction bases: 1. This CDR3 region has 14 residues. Germline V lookup: CDR1 MRHNA, CDR2 SNTAGT. CDR3 residues: CASSGGQSTDTQYF. The DNA of the CDR3 is TGTGCCAGCAGTGGGGGACAGAGCACAGATACGCAGTATTTT.

V gene TRBV12-3 or TRBV12-4 combines with J gene TRBJ1-2; 8 bases agree with TRBD1. This CDR3 contains 13 residues. V shed 5 bases, J shed 7 bases, and the junction held 6 bases outside the gene matches. The CDR3 DNA sequence: TGTGCCAGCAGTATAGGACAGGGATTTGGCTACACCTTC. Protein sequence: CASSIGQGFGYTF.

This chain joins TRBV19 and TRBJ1-2; D gene uncertain. The V and J ends lost 9 bases and 2 bases respectively, with 19 bases between them. Germline CDR1 LNHDA, CDR2 SQIVND (reference sequence). This CDR3 spans 15 amino acids. CDR3 sequence (DNA): TGTGCCAGCCGCCGATGGGAAGGTAGGAACTATGGCTACACCTTC. Protein product: CASRRWEGRNYGYTF.

This clone was picked up a small number of times. The chain links TRBV2 to TRBJ2-2, with D possibly being TRBD2 (5 bases). Trimming shortened V by 8 bases and J by 1 base, and 17 bases separated the two germline ends. This CDR3 is built from 16 residues. Germline values: CDR1 SNHLY, CDR2 FYNNEI. The CDR3 protein is CASLPLRGLNTGELFF. Here the CDR3 DNA reads TGTGCCAGCCTTCCCTTGAGAGGGTTGAACACCGGGGAGCTGTTTTTT.

The chain recombines TRBV11-2 with TRBJ1-2, with D unresolved. Germline values: CDR1 SGHAT, CDR2 FQNNGV. V was clipped by 1 base and J by 2 bases, with 8 bases between them. The CDR3 is 14 amino acids. The CDR3 here is CASSLVDGNYGYTF. CDR3 sequence (DNA): TGTGCCAGCAGCTTAGTCGACGGCAACTATGGCTACACCTTC.

In its sample, this clone was seen a few times. The V gene is TRBV2, the J gene TRBJ1-5; 7 nucleotides line up with TRBD1. Trimming took 4 bases from V and 7 from J; bases not matched to a gene: 10. The CDR3 has 15 residues. Germline loops: CDR1 SNHLY, CDR2 FYNNEI. The CDR3, as DNA: TGTGCCAGCAGTGGTAGAGGGGGCGCGAGGCAGCCCCAGCATTTT. It is translated as CASSGRGGARQPQHF.